This T cell receptor (beta chain) was sequenced in a study of shared clonotypes between healthy human individuals. Study-level findings and limits: Clonotypes which were not shared had lower generation probabilities than clonotypes that all four donors shared.

TCRdb keeps only in-frame clones here, not all; method: immunoSEQ multiplex PCR. The sample has around 2.5 million clones; 80% to 95% are singletons. Germline-derived CDR1 and CDR2 are SNHLY and FYNNEI. This CDR3 contains 11 residues. V shed 9 bases and J 8 bases; nucleotides not matched to a gene: 6. The donors were all Caucasian adults (living in Nashville, Tennessee). In regard to this clone: The antigen remains undetermined.

Source material: naive CD4+ T cells from PBMCs. The subset was: CD45RA+ positively selected. The receptor was derived from a man between 18 and 29 years old in good health. Some clones in this sample may be carry-over from other donors' samples. The rearrangement joins TRBV2 to TRBJ1-1; 7 bases are a match to TRBD1. The CDR3 loop is CASRGREEAFF. Written as DNA, the CDR3 is TGTGCCAGTAGGGGGCGCGAAGAAGCTTTCTTT.